This T cell receptor beta chain was profiled in a study of monozygotic twins with inflammatory bowel disease. Study conclusions and caveats: With others, IBD patients shared fewer clonotypes than healthy twins did, especially with disease activity. The study found lower TCRbeta diversity (inverse Simpson) in IBD patients than in healthy co-twins.

Germline-derived CDR1 and CDR2 are SQVTM and ANQGSEA. This CDR3 is 12 amino acids long. Points on this clonotype: Its specificity is unknown.

Added by template switching were UMIs that each held a 6-nucleotide sample barcode. TCRdb re-called the 5' RACE reads; one entry per CDR3 protein, DNA not given. This sample's table has nearly 450,000 distinct CDR3 sequences. The chain couples TRBV29-1 to TRBJ1-2. This receptor was obtained from a human donor with ulcerative colitis or Crohn's disease, or a healthy co-twin of an affected twin (not recorded which). Sequencing was done on a sample of blood. This CDR3 is CSVEGEGYGYTF. The variable domain in full, with the rest retrieved from reference TRBV29-1 and TRBJ1-2, is SAVISQKPSRDICQRGTSLTIQCQVDSQVTMMFWYRQQPGQSLTLIATANQGSEATYESGFVIDKFPISRPNLTFSTLTVSNMSPEDSSIYLCSVEGEGYGYTFGSGTRLTVV.